This T cell receptor (beta chain) was documented in a study of tumor-infiltrating lymphocytes in primary liver carcinoma (dated by TCRdb to 2016 to 2017). Looking at the study overall: The five patients, three men and two women aged 30 to 69 years, had hepatocellular carcinoma (four) or combined HCC and intrahepatic cholangiocarcinoma (one). A total of roughly 35 specimens from 5 patients, comprising 25 or so tumor regions, 5 adjacent noncancerous liver tissues and 5 peripheral blood samples, were covered by TCRbeta repertoire sequencing. Technical replicate repertoires showed high reproducibility, with mean shared-clone rates approximately 0.87 and correlation coefficients above 0.95. For each liver tumor, the study sampled five regions along with adjacent normal tissue and blood, and applied TCRbeta repertoire sequencing, expression microarrays and whole-exome sequencing. Tumors of the five patients were stage T1-T3 N0M0 with maximum diameters of roughly 4.2 to 10 cm. Each sample produced roughly 3.65 to 7.13 million productive TCRbeta reads, and read depth showed no significant difference between tissue types.

With respect to this clonotype: Its binding antigen is unknown. No per-base quality is available; no much larger clone lies one base away.

General study outcomes and caveats: With just four or five patients in the study, the authors point out that the findings should be validated in a larger study. The top 250 clones made up a significantly larger repertoire fraction in tumors than in blood (p = 0.039). Because only the TCR beta chain was sequenced and unpaired alpha chains were not captured, true repertoire diversity is likely underestimated. Bulk unsorted samples precluded comparing CD4+ and CD8+ T cell repertoires. Repertoire overlap was higher between tumor regions (mean around 36%) than tumor-adjacent (approximately 17%) or tumor-blood (approximately 15%) pairs, consistent with antigen-driven expansion.

Starting from roughly 540 ng total RNA, TCRbeta-specific cDNA was produced by reverse transcription with a constant-region primer and ProtoScript II reverse transcriptase. Three nested multiplex PCR rounds, following a slightly modified ARM-PCR procedure, were used to build the TCRbeta libraries. Multiplex TRBV1-TRBV30 forward primers and a Cbeta reverse primer were used in the first two PCR rounds, each of which was run for around 9 cycles. A final 25-cycle PCR with Deep VentR polymerase added sample barcodes and Illumina adapters. Amplicons of 200-500 bp were gel-purified with a QIAquick gel extraction kit before sequencing. An Illumina HiSeq 2500 was used to sequence the TCRbeta amplicons with 250-bp paired-end reads. On the study's bioinformatics: Reads were quality-trimmed with Trimmomatic v0.33, and paired reads were merged with FLASH v1.2.11 to recover full CDR3 sequences. MiGEC v1.2.1b assigned V, D and J germline segments to the rearranged TCRbeta sequences. Clonotype statistics and Shannon-Wiener diversity indices were computed with VDJtools v1.0.0. To cut down on sampling bias, every analysis after diversity analysis relied on just the 250 most abundant clonotypes from each sample. The public reads were run again by TCRdb, first through fastp at Q25 and then through MiXCR, and only productive beta chains were kept. Each entry is one CDR3 protein sequence, shown with its most common DNA and genes. The V and J calls were not made by the authors but by TCRdb's processing. For this sample there are about 120,000 distinct CDR3 sequences; around 70% appear just once. The ten biggest clones cover more than 7% of the sample.

Without any cell sorting, total RNA and DNA were co-extracted from about 20-30 mg of bulk tissue using the AllPrep DNA/RNA mini kit. Surgical resection was performed in China between 2015 and 2016 on about 5 patients with histopathologically diagnosed primary liver carcinoma. At the time of sampling, the patients had chronic HBV infection and had not received any treatment. Each fresh piece of tumor and adjacent tissue was cut in two, with one half stored in RNAlater at -80 degrees C and the other half sent for histology. Looking up the germline V gene yields CDR1 SGHVS and CDR2 FQNEAQ. Trimmed from V: 5 bases; trimmed from J: 9 bases; junction bases lacking a gene match: 24. From cysteine to phenylalanine, the CDR3 is 19 amino acids long. CDR3 DNA is the only sequence kept; it has 57 bases, read in frame from the first base.

Sample: tumor-adjacent normal liver tissue. The receptor chain draws on TRBV7-8 and TRBJ2-1; 8 bases in between match TRBD2. This receptor was identified in a woman aged 55-70 years with primary liver carcinoma and hepatitis B virus infection. The CDR3 region: CASSPTLAGHLPLSIEQFF. The DNA is as follows: TGTGCCAGCAGCCCCACATTAGCGGGACACCTACCCCTCTCTATTGAGCAGTTCTTC.